This TCR beta chain was sequenced in a study of T cell responses to AZD1222 COVID-19 vaccine. Study results and caveats: Donors in the cohort were predominantly white British and more often female, and clonal diversity was possibly underestimated. In the spike-specific TCR repertoire, nearly half reportedly target unmutated variant regions. A rise in Spike-specific TCR breadth and depth followed two AZD1222 doses. Every sample of the repertoires postdated the peak T cell response.

This CDR3 contains 15 residues. V dropped 1 base and J dropped 5 bases, with 15 bases sitting between them. Germline-derived CDR1 and CDR2 are SGHNT and YYREEE (reference sequence). Here immunoSEQ multiplex PCR was the method, and the copy in TCRdb shows in-frame clones only, minus some. The data contain around 140,000 clones, around 93% of them singletons. This clone appeared a single time. Its matching antigen is unknown. The V and J genes are TRBV5-4 and TRBJ1-2; D not certain. The source material was peripheral blood, sampled on day 0 of AZD1222 vaccination. The source is an adult in good health. This chain's CDR3 is CASSLQVQEGYGYTF. In nucleotides, the CDR3 is TGTGCCAGCAGCTTGCAAGTCCAGGAAGGTTATGGCTACACCTTC.